The clone carrying this T cell receptor (beta chain) has a single count. This specimen comes from a study of blood T cell repertoires in COVID-19. On the study more broadly: The analysed material was cDNA or gDNA that came from T cells, B-cell-depleted T cells, or PBMCs.

TCRdb's copy holds only in-frame clones and misses some; the assay was immunoSEQ multiplex PCR. The sample yields roughly 350,000 clones, about 92% seen once. From germline, CDR1 is LNHDA and CDR2 SQIVND (reference sequence). Trimming took 5 bases from V and 7 from J; bases not matched to a gene: 12. The CDR3 runs 17 residues. The V gene is TRBV19, the J gene TRBJ1-6, with TRBD1 matching over 9 bases. Material: PBMCs or T cells enriched from blood (not recorded which). The source is a woman aged 25 to 45 who had recovered from COVID-19. As DNA, the CDR3 is TGTGCCAGTAGTTTGGTGGGGCCCGGACAGGGGAATTCACCCCTCCACTTT. It specifies CASSLVGPGQGNSPLHF.